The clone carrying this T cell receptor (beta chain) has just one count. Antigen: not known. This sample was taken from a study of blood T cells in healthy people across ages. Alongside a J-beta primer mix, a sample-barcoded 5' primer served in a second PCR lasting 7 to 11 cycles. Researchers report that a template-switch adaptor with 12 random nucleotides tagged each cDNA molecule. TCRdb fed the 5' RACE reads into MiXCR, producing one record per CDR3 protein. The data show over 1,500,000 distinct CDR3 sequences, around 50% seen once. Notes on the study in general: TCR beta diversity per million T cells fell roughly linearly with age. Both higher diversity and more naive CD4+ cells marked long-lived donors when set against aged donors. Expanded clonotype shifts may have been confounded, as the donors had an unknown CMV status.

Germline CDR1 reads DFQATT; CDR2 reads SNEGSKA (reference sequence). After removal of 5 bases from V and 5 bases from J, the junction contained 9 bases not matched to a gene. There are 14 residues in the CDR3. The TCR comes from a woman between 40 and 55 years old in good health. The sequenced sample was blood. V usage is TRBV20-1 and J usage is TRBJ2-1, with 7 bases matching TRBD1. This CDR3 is CSARRDSFNNEQFF. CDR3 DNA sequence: TGCAGTGCTCGCCGGGACAGTTTCAACAATGAGCAGTTCTTC.